This T cell receptor (beta chain) is drawn from a study of blood T cell repertoires in COVID-19. This clone has only one observation. The CDR3 is 18 residues long. Germline V gives CDR1 SGHNT, CDR2 YYREEE (reference sequence). V was shortened by 0 bases and J by 6 bases, with 23 bases between the two germline ends. Repertoires were generated with immunoSEQ multiplex PCR, while TCRdb's copy carries only in-frame clones and drops some. In the table there are 200,000 to 250,000 clones, 82% of which are singletons. This chain links TRBV5-4 with TRBJ2-3; D is possibly TRBD2 (6 bases). This TCR was sampled from a woman aged 80 or over with acute or convalescent COVID-19. Sequencing was performed on peripheral blood. The CDR3 sequence: CASSLAGGGARVVDTQYF. CDR3 sequence (DNA): TGTGCCAGCAGCTTGGCCGGTGGAGGGGCCCGCGTGGTGGATACGCAGTATTTT.